This T cell receptor (beta chain) was identified during a study of T cell repertoires in cytomegalovirus infection. The overall study: Shared public TCR beta signatures pointed to both CMV infection and a matching HLA type.

This clonotype was picked up a small number of times. Antigen: not known. TCRdb itself ran the reads through MiXCR, one entry per CDR3 protein. The sample contains roughly 760,000 distinct CDR3 sequences, about a third of which appear only once. The junction had 4 bases not matched to a gene; V was cut back by 3 bases and J by 1 base. The V gene's germline CDR1 is MDHEN and CDR2 SYDVKM. CDR3 length: 16 amino acids. Broader study findings: HLA-C-restricted TCR beta clonotypes specific for CMV led the ex vivo response. CMV carriers with the relevant HLA were identified by cumulative public TCR beta family frequency.

The specimen was PBMCs. The receptor comes from a human donor in good health (CMV status not recorded). Some clones in this sample may be carry-over from other donors' samples. The chain carries TRBV28 and TRBJ2-1; TRBD2 matches at 9 bases. In nucleotides, the CDR3 is TGTGCCAGCAGTTTTAGCGGGGGTAATTCCTACAATGAGCAGTTCTTC. This sequence encodes CASSFSGGNSYNEQFF.